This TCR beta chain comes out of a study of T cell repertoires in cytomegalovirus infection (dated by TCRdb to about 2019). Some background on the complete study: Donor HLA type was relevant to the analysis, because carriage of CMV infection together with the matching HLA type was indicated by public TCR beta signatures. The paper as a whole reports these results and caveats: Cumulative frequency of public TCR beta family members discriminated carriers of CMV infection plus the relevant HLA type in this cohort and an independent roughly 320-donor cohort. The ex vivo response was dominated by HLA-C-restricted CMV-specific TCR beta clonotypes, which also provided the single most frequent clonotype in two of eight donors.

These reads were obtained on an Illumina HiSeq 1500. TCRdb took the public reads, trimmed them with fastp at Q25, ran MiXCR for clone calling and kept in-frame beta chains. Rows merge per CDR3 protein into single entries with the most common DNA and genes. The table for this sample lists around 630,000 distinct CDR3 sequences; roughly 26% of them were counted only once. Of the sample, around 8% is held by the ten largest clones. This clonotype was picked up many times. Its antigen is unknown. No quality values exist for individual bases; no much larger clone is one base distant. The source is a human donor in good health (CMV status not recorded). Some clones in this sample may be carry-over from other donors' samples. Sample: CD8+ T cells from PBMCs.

The sequenced DNA: TGTGCCAGCAGCTTCTCTAGCGGGGGATACAATGAGCAGTTCTTC. It encodes CASSFSSGGYNEQFF. The rearrangement combines TRBV12-3 or TRBV12-4 with TRBJ2-1; 10 central nucleotides agree with TRBD2. The CDR3, cysteine through phenylalanine, is 15 amino acids long. Solely the CDR3 DNA is kept, with 45 bases framed from the first base. The V end gives up 6 bases and the J end 4 bases, leaving 6 bases in the junction not matched to a gene.